Following are 6 T cell receptor beta chains from one sample sequenced in a study of naive and memory T cell subsets. An equimolar mix of two oligonucleotides served as the beta constant-region primer for TRBC1 and TRBC2. Four rounds of PCR amplified the ligated cDNA using nested alpha and beta constant-region primers plus SP2. A single record per CDR3 protein comes from TCRdb applying MiXCR to the UMI-ligation and nested PCR reads. The sample contains about 140,000 distinct CDR3 sequences, approximately 21% of which appear only once. Their antigens are not known. Study observations and caveats: A few larger clonotypes appeared in naive repertoires, especially CD8, possibly memory cells re-expressing CD45RA.

Input material: naive CD8+ T cells from blood. The receptor source for this set is a human donor in good health.

V gene TRBV28 combines with J gene TRBJ2-7, with TRBD1 matching 7 bases. The ends lost 7 bases at V and 2 bases at J; junction bases unmatched: 8. Germline V gives CDR1 MDHEN, CDR2 SYDVKM. The CDR3 totals 14 residues. In nucleotides, the CDR3 is TGTGCCAGCACCCTCACCGGGACAGCCTACGAGCAGTACTTC. It translates to CASTLTGTAYEQYF.

This clonotype was seen only a few times. The V call is TRBV12-5, the J call TRBJ1-1, with TRBD1 identical over 9 bases. Looked up from germline, CDR1 is LGHNT and CDR2 is FRNRAP. J gave up 3 bases and V 2 bases, and 10 bases lay outside the gene matches. The CDR3 contains 17 residues. CDR3: CASGLTRTGAEYTEAFF. In DNA, the CDR3 is TGTGCTAGTGGTTTGACCCGGACAGGGGCGGAGTACACTGAAGCTTTCTTT.

CDR3 residues: CASSPPGGYNEQFF. CDR3 bases: TGTGCCAGCTCACCACCGGGCGGATACAATGAGCAGTTCTTC. This chain connects TRBV18 to TRBJ2-1; no firm D call. Germline loops: CDR1 KGHSH, CDR2 LQKENI. The CDR3 contains 14 residues. V dropped 0 bases and J dropped 4 bases, with 7 bases sitting between them.

The gene calls are TRBV6-5 and TRBJ2-4; D may match TRBD1 or TRBD2 (5 bases each). This CDR3 has 17 amino acids. V was shortened by 2 bases and J by 1 base, with 15 bases between the two germline ends. Germline CDR1 and CDR2: MNHEY and SVGAGI. The DNA of the CDR3 is TGTGCCAGCAGTTACCTCGGACCTGAGGGGGCCAAAAACATTCAGTACTTC. It translates to CASSYLGPEGAKNIQYF.

This clonotype was observed a few times. The rearrangement joins TRBV29-1 to TRBJ2-7; 8 nucleotides align to TRBD1. Germline assignment: CDR1 SQVTM and CDR2 ANQGSEA. The CDR3 runs to 11 residues. The V and J ends lost 6 bases and 3 bases, in that order; junction bases with no gene match: 1. CDR3 DNA: TGCAGCGTAGACAGGGGCTACGAGCAGTACTTC. It translates to CSVDRGYEQYF.

The V gene is TRBV4-1, the J gene TRBJ2-2; 9 bases agree with TRBD2. The germline gives CDR1 MGHRA, CDR2 YSYEKL. The CDR3 covers 16 residues. The V segment lost 2 bases and the J segment 5 bases; nucleotides outside the gene matches: 6. The CDR3 DNA sequence: TGCGCCAGCAGCCAATCACTGCTAGCGGGAACCGGGGAGCTGTTTTTT. Its protein product is CASSQSLLAGTGELFF.